This is a list of T cell receptor beta chains from one sample in a study of shared clonotypes between healthy human individuals. Here immunoSEQ multiplex PCR was the method, and the copy in TCRdb shows in-frame clones only, minus some. The sample lists 2 million to 2.5 million clones; 85% to 95% were seen once. Specimen: naive CD8+ T cells sorted from blood. All receptors come from a man aged 18 to 29 in good health. The CDR3 runs from the conserved cysteine through the conserved F or W. D genes are given only for firm matches. Clone size is stated in some rows and not others, as once, few, many or a class when expanded.

D gene | clone size | J gene | V gene | CDR3 DNA | CDR3 protein
. | . | TRBJ2-3 | TRBV6-1 | TGTGCCAGCAGTGAACTTAGGGGCGGGCAGTATTTT | CASSELRGGQYF
TRBD2 | . | TRBJ2-1 | TRBV2 | TGTGCCAGCTCGACTAGCGAGAAGGTTAGCGGGTCCCTGACGAATGAGCAGTTCTTC | CASSTSEKVSGSLTNEQFF
TRBD2 | . | TRBJ2-7 | TRBV6-1 | TGTGCCAGCAGTGAACTGGGACGGGAGGCCCCCTCCTACGAGCAGTACTTC | CASSELGREAPSYEQYF
TRBD2 | . | TRBJ2-2 | TRBV27 | TGTGCCAGCAGTTTATTAAATTCCGGGGAGGGTACCGGGGAGCTGTTTTTT | CASSLLNSGEGTGELFF
TRBD1 | few | TRBJ1-6 | TRBV19 | TGTGCCAGTACCTGGACAGGGGGGAATTCACCCCTCCACTTT | CASTWTGGNSPLHF
TRBD1 | once | TRBJ2-5 | TRBV4-1 | TGCGCCAGCAGCCAACCGGGACAGGGTGACGAGACCCAGTACTTC | CASSQPGQGDETQYF
TRBD2 | . | TRBJ2-2 | TRBV9 | TGTGCCAGCAGCGTTGGCGGGAGTAACACCGGGGAGCTGTTTTTT | CASSVGGSNTGELFF
. | . | TRBJ1-5 | TRBV5-6 | TGTGCCAGCAGCTTTGGTCAATGGGGTCAGCCCCAGCATTTT | CASSFGQWGQPQHF
TRBD2 | . | TRBJ2-2 | TRBV19 | TGTGCCAGTAGTATAGTGGTAGCGGGTTACCCCGGGGAGCTGTTTTTT | CASSIVVAGYPGELFF
. | . | TRBJ2-7 | TRBV7-9 | TGTGCCAGCAGCTTATCCCTAAACTACGAGCAGTACTTC | CASSLSLNYEQYF
. | once | TRBJ1-1 | TRBV10-3 | TGTGCCATCAGTGAGCTTCGAAAGGGGGAAGACACTGAAGCTTTCTTT | CAISELRKGEDTEAFF
. | . | TRBJ1-1 | TRBV5-1 | TGCGCCAGCAGCTCTAACAGGGTTATGAACACTGAAGCTTTCTTT | CASSSNRVMNTEAFF
. | . | TRBJ1-1 | TRBV5-5 | TGTGCCAGCAGCGGGATAAACACTGAAGCTTTCTTT | CASSGINTEAFF
. | . | TRBJ2-7 | TRBV10-3 | TGTGCCATCAGTCGGACAGCCGACTCTTACGAGCAGTACTTC | CAISRTADSYEQYF
TRBD2 | . | TRBJ2-3 | TRBV6-5 | TGTGCCAGCAGTTCCATAGCGGGGGGCACAGATACGCAGTATTTT | CASSSIAGGTDTQYF
TRBD1 | . | TRBJ2-3 | TRBV11-2 | TGTGCCAGCAGCTCGGTGGACAGGGAGACAGATACGCAGTATTTT | CASSSVDRETDTQYF
. | . | TRBJ2-1 | TRBV27 | TGTGCCAGCAGTTTAACGTCTTTCGGAGAGCAGTTCTTC | CASSLTSFGEQFF
TRBD2 | . | TRBJ2-3 | TRBV6-1 | TGTGCCAGCAGTGCTTGGCGGGGGGGCAAAGATACGCAGTATTTT | CASSAWRGGKDTQYF
. | . | TRBJ2-1 | TRBV27 | TGTGCCAGCAGTTTCACGCCGGCGGGCGACTACAATGAGCAGTTCTTC | CASSFTPAGDYNEQFF
. | . | TRBJ1-1 | TRBV5-6 | TGTGCCAGCAGCTTCTCAAACACTGAAGCTTTCTTT | CASSFSNTEAFF
. | once | TRBJ2-7 | TRBV25-1 | TGTGCCAGCAGTGAGCGGGTATTGTTGGAGCAGTACTTC | CASSERVLLEQYF
TRBD2 | . | TRBJ2-7 | TRBV27 | TGTGCCAGCAGCCTGGGACTAGCGTACGAGCAGTACTTC | CASSLGLAYEQYF
. | . | TRBJ2-2 | TRBV7-2 | TGTGCCAGCAGTCATACCAAGAGCGGGCCCCCGGCCGGGGAGCTGTTTTTT | CASSHTKSGPPAGELFF
. | . | TRBJ1-2 | TRBV29-1 | TGCAGCGTTGAAGATCGGACACGGGGAGGGTATGGCTACACCTTC | CSVEDRTRGGYGYTF
. | . | TRBJ2-5 | TRBV6-5 | TGTGCCAGCAGTCCGTCGATAGCGAATCAAGAGACCCAGTACTTC | CASSPSIANQETQYF
. | . | TRBJ1-1 | TRBV19 | TGTGCCAGTAGTATGCCGGAAAGCACTGAAGCTTTCTTT | CASSMPESTEAFF
. | . | TRBJ1-3 | TRBV9 | TGTGCCAGCACCCCCGAGGACAGCTCCTCTGGAAACACCATATATTTT | CASTPEDSSSGNTIYF
. | . | TRBJ2-7 | TRBV2 | TGTGCCAGCAGTCCTATCTGGGAAATTACCTACGAGCAGTACTTC | CASSPIWEITYEQYF
. | . | TRBJ1-1 | TRBV13 | TGTGCCAGTATCCTTCAGGGTTACACTGAAGCTTTCTTT | CASILQGYTEAFF
. | few | TRBJ2-7 | TRBV2 | TGTGCCAGCAATCCGGACACATACGAGCAGTACTTC | CASNPDTYEQYF